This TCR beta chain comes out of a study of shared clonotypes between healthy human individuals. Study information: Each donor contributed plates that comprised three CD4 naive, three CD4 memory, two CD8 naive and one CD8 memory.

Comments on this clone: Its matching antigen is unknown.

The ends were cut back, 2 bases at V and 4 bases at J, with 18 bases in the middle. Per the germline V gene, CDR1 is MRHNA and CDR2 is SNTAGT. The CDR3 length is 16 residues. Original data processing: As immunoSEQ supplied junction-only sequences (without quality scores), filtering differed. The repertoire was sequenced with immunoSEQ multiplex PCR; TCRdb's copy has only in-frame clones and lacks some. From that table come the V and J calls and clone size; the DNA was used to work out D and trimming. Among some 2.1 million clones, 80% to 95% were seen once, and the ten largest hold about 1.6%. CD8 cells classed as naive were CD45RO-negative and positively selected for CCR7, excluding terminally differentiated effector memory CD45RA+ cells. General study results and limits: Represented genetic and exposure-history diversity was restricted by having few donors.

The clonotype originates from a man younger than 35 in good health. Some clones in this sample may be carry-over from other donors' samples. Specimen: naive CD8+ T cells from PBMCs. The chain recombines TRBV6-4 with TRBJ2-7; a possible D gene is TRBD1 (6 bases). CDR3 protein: CASSDRETGHKYEQYF. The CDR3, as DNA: TGTGCCAGCAGTGACCGCGAGACAGGACACAAATACGAGCAGTACTTC.